This T cell receptor (beta chain) was found in a study of tumor-infiltrating lymphocytes in primary liver carcinoma. Overall study findings and caveats: Researchers found tumor-adjacent and tumor-blood pairs overlapped less than tumor region pairs.

The source material, about 19-30 mg of unsorted bulk tissue, was used to co-extract RNA and DNA. This clonotype showed up just a few times. Its antigen is not known. The CDR3 runs 12 residues. Unmatched junction bases numbered 3, after V lost 5 bases and J lost 6 bases. A primer in the constant region served to generate TCR beta cDNA from roughly 550 ng of total RNA. A slightly modified ARM-PCR protocol with three nested multiplex PCR rounds produced these TCR beta libraries. Forward primers for TRBV1-TRBV30 and a C-beta reverse primer served the first two PCR rounds, at roughly 10 cycles each. TCRdb redid the calling of the multiplex PCR reads with MiXCR, one entry per CDR3 protein. The data hold about 120,000 distinct CDR3 sequences, with roughly 69% observed a single time.

Sequencing was carried out using liver tumor tissue from sampling region 1. Specified subset: tumor region T1, superior pole. V and J are TRBV12-3 or TRBV12-4 and TRBJ2-7; TRBD1 matches 8 bases. The TCR originated in a woman aged 60-70 years with primary liver carcinoma and hepatitis B virus infection. The CDR3 region is CASSRTGREQYF. Written as DNA, the CDR3 is TGTGCCAGCAGTCGGACAGGGCGCGAGCAGTACTTC.